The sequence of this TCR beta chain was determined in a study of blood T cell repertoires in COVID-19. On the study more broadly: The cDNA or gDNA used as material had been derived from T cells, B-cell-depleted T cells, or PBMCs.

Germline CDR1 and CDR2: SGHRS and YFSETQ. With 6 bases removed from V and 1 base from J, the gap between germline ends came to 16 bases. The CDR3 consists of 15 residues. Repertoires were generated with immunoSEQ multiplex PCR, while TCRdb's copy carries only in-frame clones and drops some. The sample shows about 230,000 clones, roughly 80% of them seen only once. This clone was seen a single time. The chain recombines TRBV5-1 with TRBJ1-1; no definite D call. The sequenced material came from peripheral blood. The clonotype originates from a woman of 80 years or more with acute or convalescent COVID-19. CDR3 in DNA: TGCGCCAGCACGAGGCCGGGAGATGGGAACACTGAAGCTTTCTTT. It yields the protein CASTRPGDGNTEAFF.